This TCR beta chain was found in a study of cytomegalovirus exposure and HLA in healthy donors. Study information: Roughly four fifths of 398 genotyped donors fell in the Caucasian-associated ancestry cluster. Findings and limits, study-wide: Beyond CMV serostatus, there was no information to go on about immune exposure. It was assumed in the presence/absence analyses that sequencing depth was roughly uniform across donors.

Remarks on this clone: Antigen unknown.

Per the germline V gene, CDR1 is LNHDA and CDR2 is SQIVND (reference sequence). The CDR3 sequence is 15 residues long. The trim removed 7 bases at V and 3 bases at J, leaving 10 bases unmatched. PCR was performed using 60 Vbeta and 13 Jbeta primers. The protocol was immunoSEQ multiplex PCR, while the TCRdb copy is restricted to in-frame clones and leaves out a portion. The sample includes around 69,000 clones, around 70% of them seen just once. The TCR was taken from a woman aged 45-59 years in good health and CMV-seropositive. The genes are TRBV19 and TRBJ2-3; 7 bases agree with TRBD2. The sample comprised PBMCs. CDR3 amino acids: CASNERLAMTDTQYF. CDR3 sequence (DNA): TGTGCCAGTAACGAGAGACTAGCTATGACAGATACGCAGTATTTT.